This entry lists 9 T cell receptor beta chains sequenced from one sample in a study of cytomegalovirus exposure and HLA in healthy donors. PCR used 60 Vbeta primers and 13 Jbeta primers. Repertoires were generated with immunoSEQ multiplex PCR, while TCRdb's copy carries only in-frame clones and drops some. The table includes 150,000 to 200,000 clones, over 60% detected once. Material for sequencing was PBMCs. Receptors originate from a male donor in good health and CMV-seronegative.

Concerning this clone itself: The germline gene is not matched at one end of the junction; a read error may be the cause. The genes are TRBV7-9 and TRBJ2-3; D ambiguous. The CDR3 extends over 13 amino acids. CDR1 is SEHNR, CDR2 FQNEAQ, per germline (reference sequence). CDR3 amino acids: CSSSLTQVDTQYF. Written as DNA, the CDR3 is TGTTCCAGCAGCTTAACTCAAGTGGATACGCAGTATTTT. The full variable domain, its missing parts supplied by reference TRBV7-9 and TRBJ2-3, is DTGVSQNPRHKITKRGQNVTFRCDPISEHNRLYWYRQTLGQGPEFLTYFQNEAQLEKSRLLSDRFSAERPKGSFSTLEIQRTEQGDSAMYLCSSSLTQVDTQYFGPGTRLTVL.

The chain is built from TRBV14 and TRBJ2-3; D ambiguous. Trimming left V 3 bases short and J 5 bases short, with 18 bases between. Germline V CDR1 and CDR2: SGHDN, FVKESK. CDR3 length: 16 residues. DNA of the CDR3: TGTGCCAGCAGCCAGCGCTCCGTGGGTCTAGGAGATACGCAGTATTTT. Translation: CASSQRSVGLGDTQYF.

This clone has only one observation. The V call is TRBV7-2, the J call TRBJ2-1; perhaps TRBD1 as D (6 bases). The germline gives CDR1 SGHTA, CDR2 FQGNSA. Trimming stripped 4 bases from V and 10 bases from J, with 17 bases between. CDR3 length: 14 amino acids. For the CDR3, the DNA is TGTGCCAGCAGCTCCTCAACAGGGAACCGGGAGCAGTTCTTC. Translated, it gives CASSSSTGNREQFF.

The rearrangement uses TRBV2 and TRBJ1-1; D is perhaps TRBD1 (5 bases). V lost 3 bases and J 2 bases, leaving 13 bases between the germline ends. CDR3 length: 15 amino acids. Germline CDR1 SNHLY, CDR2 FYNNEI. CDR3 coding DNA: TGTGCCAGCAGTGAGGTTCAGGGTGGTAACACTGAAGCTTTCTTT. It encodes CASSEVQGGNTEAFF. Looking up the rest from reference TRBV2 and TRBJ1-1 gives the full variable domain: EPEVTQTPSHQVTQMGQEVILRCVPISNHLYFYWYRQILGQKVEFLVSFYNNEISEKSEIFDDQFSVERPDGSNFTLKIRSTKLEDSAMYFCASSEVQGGNTEAFFGQGTRLTVV.

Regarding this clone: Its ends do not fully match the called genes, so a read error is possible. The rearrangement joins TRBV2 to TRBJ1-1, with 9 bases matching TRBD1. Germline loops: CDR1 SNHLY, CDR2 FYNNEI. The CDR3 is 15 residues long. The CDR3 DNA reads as TGTGCGAGCAGGGACAGGGCATTCAGGGACACTGAAGCTTTCTTT. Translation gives CASRDRAFRDTEAFF. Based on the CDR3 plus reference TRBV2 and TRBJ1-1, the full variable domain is EPEVTQTPSHQVTQMGQEVILRCVPISNHLYFYWYRQILGQKVEFLVSFYNNEISEKSEIFDDQFSVERPDGSNFTLKIRSTKLEDSAMYFCASRDRAFRDTEAFFGQGTRLTVV.

In DNA, the CDR3 is TGTGCCAGCAGCTTACTGGGGGCGCAGAAGTATGGCTACACCTTC. This gives the protein CASSLLGAQKYGYTF. The rearrangement joins TRBV7-6 to TRBJ1-2; D is possibly TRBD1 (6 bases). CDR3 length equals 15 residues. V was clipped by 2 bases and J by 5 bases, with 15 bases between them. Per germline, CDR1 SGHVS and CDR2 FNYEAQ.

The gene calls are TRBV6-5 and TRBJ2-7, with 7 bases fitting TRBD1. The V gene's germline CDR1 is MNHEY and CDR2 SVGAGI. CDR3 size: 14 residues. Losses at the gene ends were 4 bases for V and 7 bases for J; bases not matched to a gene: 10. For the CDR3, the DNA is TGTGCCAGCAGTTCACACTTGAGGGGGCGGGAGCAGTACTTC. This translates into CASSSHLRGREQYF.

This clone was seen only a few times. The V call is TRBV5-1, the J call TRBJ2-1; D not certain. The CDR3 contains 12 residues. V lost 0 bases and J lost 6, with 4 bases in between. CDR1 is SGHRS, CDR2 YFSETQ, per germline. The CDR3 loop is CASSLGLNEQFF. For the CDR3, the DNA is TGCGCCAGCAGCTTGGGACTCAATGAGCAGTTCTTC.

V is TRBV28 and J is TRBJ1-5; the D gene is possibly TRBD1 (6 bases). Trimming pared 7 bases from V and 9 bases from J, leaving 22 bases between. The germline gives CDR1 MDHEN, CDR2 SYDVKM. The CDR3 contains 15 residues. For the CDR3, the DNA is TGTGCCAGCACCAGCCCCGAACAGGGACCGCCGCCCCAGCATTTT. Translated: CASTSPEQGPPPQHF. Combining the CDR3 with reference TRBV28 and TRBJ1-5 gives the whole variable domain DVKVTQSSRYLVKRTGEKVFLECVQDMDHENMFWYRQDPGLGLRLIYFSYDVKMKEKGDIPEGYSVSREKKERFSLILESASTNQTSMYLCASTSPEQGPPPQHFGDGTRLSIL.